Sequencing of this T cell receptor beta chain was carried out in a study of molecular identifiers for immune sequencing clone quantification. From around 18,000 to 910,000 sorted cells, naive CD8 libraries were generated with 10%, 30% or 50% RNA. Germline CDR1 GTSNPN, CDR2 SVGIG (reference sequence). Trimming shortened V by 0 bases and J by 3 bases, and 9 bases separated the two germline ends. CDR3 length: 14 residues. Overall study findings and caveats: Even with approximately 1 million naive cells present, spiked Jurkat TCR RNA from one cell was reportedly detectable.

Of note for this clonotype: Its antigen is unidentified.

Library preparation followed earlier protocols using designated TCR primers. TCRdb reanalysed the PCR reads using MiXCR and keeps one entry per CDR3 protein. The sample yields 88,000 or so distinct CDR3 sequences, under 25% seen once. The receptor was derived from a human donor in good health. Some libraries in this study had Jurkat cell RNA spiked in. The sequencing sample was made of naive CD8+ T cells from blood, with Jurkat cell RNA spiked in. This sample's subset: FACS-sorted CD8+CD4-CCR7+CD45RA+ naive T cells. This rearrangement joins TRBV30 to TRBJ1-5; D is unresolved. The CDR3 DNA follows: TGTGCCTGGAGTGTACCAGGCATCAATCAGCCCCAGCATTTT. Its translation: CAWSVPGINQPQHF. Looking up the rest from reference TRBV30 and TRBJ1-5 gives the full variable domain: SQTIHQWPATLVQPVGSPLSLECTVEGTSNPNLYWYRQAAGRGLQLLFYSVGIGQISSEVPQNLSASRPQDRQFILSSKKLLLSDSGFYLCAWSVPGINQPQHFGDGTRLSIL.